The source of this T cell receptor (beta chain) is a study of T cells in narcolepsy. Study overall: Healthy controls were enrolled alongside patients with narcolepsy type 1 or type 2. Overall study findings and caveats: HCRT-specific and TRIB2-specific autoreactive clonotypes appeared among same-patient CSF and blood CD4+ clonotypes. Autoreactive clone sequences were missing from some blood memory CD4+ repertoires.

This CDR3 has 15 amino acids. The ends lost 4 bases at V and 1 base at J; junction bases unmatched: 4. Germline values: CDR1 SGHRS, CDR2 YFSETQ. Measured with immunoSEQ multiplex PCR; TCRdb has only the in-frame clones, and not every one. Counted here are roughly 34,000 clones, about 85% occurring once; the ten biggest clones make up roughly 0.89%. Worth noting for this clone: Its matching antigen is unknown.

Input material: CD45RA- memory CD4+ T cells from PBMCs. This receptor was identified in a human donor with narcolepsy. The rearrangement joins TRBV5-1 to TRBJ2-2, with 7 bases fitting TRBD2. CDR3 region: CASSRGGGNTGELFF. The CDR3 DNA sequence: TGCGCCAGCAGCCGCGGGGGTGGGAACACCGGGGAGCTGTTTTTT.